The clone carrying this T cell receptor (beta chain) has at least ten counts. Its antigen is not known. 5'RACE with 10-nucleotide random UMIs produced the cDNA. A single run covered 15-18 subjects with over 170 million TCR-beta sequences. TCRdb itself ran the 5' RACE reads through MiXCR, one entry per CDR3 protein. The sample has about 60,000 distinct CDR3 sequences, about 8.9% seen once. Deletions cut 3 bases from V and 3 bases from J, with 9 bases between. Germline V gives CDR1 KGHSH, CDR2 LQKENI. CDR3 size: 14 residues. Sample time point: longitudinal time-point 2. Unsorted libraries were generated from 2 million PBMCs. These cells had been stored in RNAlater at -80 C. These data belong to a study of neurological immune-mediated disorders. General study points: HTLV-1-associated myelopathy displayed the greatest TCR clonal expansion, and multiple sclerosis exhibited the smallest, lower than that of healthy controls.

The chain couples TRBV18 to TRBJ2-1, with D unresolved. This TCR came from a man aged 25 to 40 in good health. What was sequenced was PBMCs. The CDR3 DNA reads TGTGCCAGCTCACCCCAGACCCTCTACAATGAGCAGTTCTTC. Protein: CASSPQTLYNEQFF.